Here is one TCR beta chain with its context. The antigen is not known. The sample belongs to a study of cytomegalovirus exposure and HLA in healthy donors. Overall study results and limits: Overall, under 200 TCR beta chains were annotated as cytomegalovirus-associated.

The germline V gene has CDR1 SGHRS and CDR2 YFSETQ. The CDR3 is 16 amino acids. V shed 0 bases and J shed 1 base, with 13 bases lying between them. 13 Jbeta primers and 60 Vbeta primers were used for the PCR. Sequencing used immunoSEQ multiplex PCR; TCRdb keeps in-frame clones, though not all of them. The data show 130,000 to 150,000 clones, roughly 80% seen once. The gene calls are TRBV5-1 and TRBJ1-1, with D possibly matching TRBD1 (5 bases). Sequencing was carried out using PBMCs. This TCR derives from a man aged 35 to 55 in good health and CMV-seropositive. Here the CDR3 reads CASSLGAGRSNTEAFF. The DNA of the CDR3 is TGCGCCAGCAGCTTGGGGGCAGGGAGGTCGAACACTGAAGCTTTCTTT. Based on the CDR3 plus reference TRBV5-1 and TRBJ1-1, the full variable domain is KAGVTQTPRYLIKTRGQQVTLSCSPISGHRSVSWYQQTPGQGLQFLFEYFSETQRNKGNFPGRFSGRQFSNSRSEMNVSTLELGDSALYLCASSLGAGRSNTEAFFGQGTRLTVV.